The clone carrying this T cell receptor beta chain occurred a few times. Its antigen is not identified. Both TRBC1 and TRBC2 were covered by a beta constant-region primer of two equimolar oligonucleotides. Ligated cDNA was amplified by four rounds of PCR with nested alpha and beta constant-region primers and SP2. TCRdb ran MiXCR on the UMI-ligation and nested PCR reads and lists one entry per CDR3 protein. This sample has approximately 31,000 distinct CDR3 sequences, with under 20% found just once. Trimming at V came to 4 bases and at J to 6 bases, leaving 6 bases not matched to a gene. In germline, CDR1 is SGHTA, CDR2 FQGNSA. This CDR3 has 14 residues. The data were taken from a study of naive and memory T cell subsets. Points from the study as a whole: Diversity fell and Gini index rose from naive through CM, EM, EMRA.

Sequenced material: effector memory CD4+ T cells from blood. The subset: effector memory, CD45RA- CD27-. The source of this sequence is a human donor in good health. The J gene is TRBJ2-1, the V gene TRBV7-2; TRBD1 agrees at 7 bases. This chain's CDR3 is CASSYDRVINEQFF. CDR3 DNA sequence: TGTGCCAGCAGCTACGACAGGGTAATCAATGAGCAGTTCTTC.